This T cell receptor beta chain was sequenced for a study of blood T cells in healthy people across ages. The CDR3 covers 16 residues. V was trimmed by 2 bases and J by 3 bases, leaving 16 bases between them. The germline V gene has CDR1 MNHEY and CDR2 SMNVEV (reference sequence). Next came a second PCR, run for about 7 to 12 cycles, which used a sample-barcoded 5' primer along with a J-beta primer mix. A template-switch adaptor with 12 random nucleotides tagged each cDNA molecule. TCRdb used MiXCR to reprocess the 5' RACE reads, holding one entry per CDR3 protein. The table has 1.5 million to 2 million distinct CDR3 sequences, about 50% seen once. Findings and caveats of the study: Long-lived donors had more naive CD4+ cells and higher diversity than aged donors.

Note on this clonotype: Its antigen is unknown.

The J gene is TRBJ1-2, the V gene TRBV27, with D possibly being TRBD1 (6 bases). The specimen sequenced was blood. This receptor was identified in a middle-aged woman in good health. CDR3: CASSLKGGASYYGYTF. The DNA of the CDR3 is TGTGCCAGCAGTTTAAAGGGGGGCGCTTCGTACTATGGCTACACCTTC.